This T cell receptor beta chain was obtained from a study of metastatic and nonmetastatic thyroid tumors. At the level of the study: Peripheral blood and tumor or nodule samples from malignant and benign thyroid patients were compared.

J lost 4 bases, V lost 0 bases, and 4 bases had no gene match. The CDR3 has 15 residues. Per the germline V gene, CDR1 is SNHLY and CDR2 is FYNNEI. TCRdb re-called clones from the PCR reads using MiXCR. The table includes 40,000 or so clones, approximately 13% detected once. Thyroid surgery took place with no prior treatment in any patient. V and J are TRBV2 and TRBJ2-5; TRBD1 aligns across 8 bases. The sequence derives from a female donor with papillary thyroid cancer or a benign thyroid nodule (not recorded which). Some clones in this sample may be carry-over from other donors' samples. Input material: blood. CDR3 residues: CASSEAWTGTETQYF. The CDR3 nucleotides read TGTGCCAGCAGTGAAGCTTGGACAGGGACAGAGACCCAGTACTTC. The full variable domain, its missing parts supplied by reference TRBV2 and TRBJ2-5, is EPEVTQTPSHQVTQMGQEVILRCVPISNHLYFYWYRQILGQKVEFLVSFYNNEISEKSEIFDDQFSVERPDGSNFTLKIRSTKLEDSAMYFCASSEAWTGTETQYFGPGTRLLVL.